This T cell receptor (beta chain) was retrieved from a study of cytomegalovirus exposure and HLA in healthy donors. As for this clone: Its antigen is unknown.

Trimming shortened V by 0 bases and J by 2 bases, and 8 bases separated the two germline ends. The CDR3 runs to 14 residues. Germline CDR1 and CDR2: SGHRS and YFSETQ. Donors came from a validation cohort of 95 to 150 subjects, distinct from the first 666-subject cohort. The method was immunoSEQ multiplex PCR; TCRdb's version includes in-frame clones alone and lacks a portion of them. The profile covers tens of thousands of clones, with 85% to 95% appearing a single time and 0.55% to 0.75% taken by the ten largest. Study-wide results and caveats: The study designated 160 or so TCR beta chains cytomegalovirus-associated. Many donors carried some public TCRs, although rarity characterized most TCR sequences.

Sequencing was done on a sample of PBMCs. The genes are TRBV5-1 and TRBJ2-5, with a weak D call TRBD1 (5 bases). This sequence was found in a woman aged 18 to 35 in good health and CMV-seronegative. CDR3 nucleotides: TGCGCCAGCAGCTTGGGACAGCAGCAAGAGACCCAGTACTTC. Translating it yields CASSLGQQQETQYF.